The T cell receptor beta chain under discussion was sequenced for a study of T cell repertoires in cytomegalovirus infection. Overall study: Matching HLA type and CMV infection were both indicated by public TCR beta signatures. Findings and limits, study-wide: It was HLA-C-restricted CMV-specific TCR beta clonotypes that dominated the response ex vivo. Identification of carriers of CMV plus the relevant HLA was achieved through cumulative public TCR beta family frequency.

Germline values: CDR1 MGHRA, CDR2 YSYEKL. V dropped 1 base and J dropped 1 base, with 7 bases sitting between them. The CDR3 length is 14 residues. This clonotype was seen only a few times. Its antigen is undetermined. One entry per CDR3 protein results from TCRdb running MiXCR on the reads. The sample consists of about 180,000 distinct CDR3 sequences, about a sixth of them appearing once. The clonotype was recovered from a human donor in good health (CMV status not recorded). Some clones in this sample may be carry-over from other donors' samples. The chain recombines TRBV4-1 with TRBJ1-1; D not certain. The sequencing input was CD8+ T cells from PBMCs. This CDR3 reads CASSQGRENTEAFF. The CDR3, as DNA: TGCGCCAGCAGCCAAGGAAGGGAGAACACTGAAGCTTTCTTT.